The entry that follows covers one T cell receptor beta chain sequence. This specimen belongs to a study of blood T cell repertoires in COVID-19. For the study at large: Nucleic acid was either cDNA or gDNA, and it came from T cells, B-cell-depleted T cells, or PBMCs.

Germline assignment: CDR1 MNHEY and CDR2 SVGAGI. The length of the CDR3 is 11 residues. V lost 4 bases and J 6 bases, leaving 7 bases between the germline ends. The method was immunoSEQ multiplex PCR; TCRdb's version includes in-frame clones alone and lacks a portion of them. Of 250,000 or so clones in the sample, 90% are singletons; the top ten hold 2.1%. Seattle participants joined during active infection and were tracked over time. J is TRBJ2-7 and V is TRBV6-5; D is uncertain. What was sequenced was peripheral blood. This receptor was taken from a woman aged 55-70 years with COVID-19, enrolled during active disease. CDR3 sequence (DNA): TGTGCCAGCAGTTCCCTGGCCGAGCAGTACTTC. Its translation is CASSSLAEQYF.